The present entry profiles one T cell receptor beta chain with its context. The assay was immunoSEQ multiplex PCR, and TCRdb's table has in-frame clones only and misses some. The sample lists approximately 330,000 clones, just under 80% seen once, with 6.5% to 8.5% in the top ten. This entry belongs to a study of cytotoxic CD8 clonotypes in ibrutinib-treated CLL. The germline V gene has CDR1 SGDLS and CDR2 YYNGEE. Deletions cut 0 bases from V and 7 bases from J, with 11 bases between. This CDR3 is 14 amino acids long. V is TRBV9 and J is TRBJ2-1, with D unclear. The receptor comes from a human donor with chronic lymphocytic leukemia. The sequences come from PBMCs, collected before ibrutinib treatment. The chain's CDR3 is CASSVAISRNEQFF. The CDR3 DNA is TGTGCCAGCAGCGTAGCTATTTCGCGAAATGAGCAGTTCTTC.